These 30 T cell receptor beta chains came from one sample sequenced in a study of blood T cell repertoires in COVID-19 (dated by TCRdb to the early 2020s). Library preparation used the immunoSEQ multiplex PCR assay. In TCRdb, the immuneACCESS table is reduced to in-frame sequences with V and J assigned. These tables do not hold every clone; where another copy was compared, an unresolved V gene accounts for under half, and the others remain unexplained. The table for this sample lists some 400,000 clones; 85% to 90% of them were counted only once. In total, the top ten clones hold 1.1% of the sample. The sample was PBMCs or T cells enriched from blood (not recorded which). Source of these receptors: a young man who had recovered from COVID-19.

The gene calls are TRBV28 and TRBJ1-5, with 7 bases matching TRBD1. The length of the CDR3 is 14 residues. V lost 7 bases and J lost 4; bases outside the gene matches: 7. Germline-derived CDR1 and CDR2 are MDHEN and SYDVKM. DNA for the CDR3: TGTGCCAGCAATCCGGGACAGAGTAATCAGCCCCAGCATTTT. Amino acids: CASNPGQSNQPQHF.

The chain carries TRBV27 and TRBJ2-2; D is undetermined. Germline V lookup: CDR1 MNHEY, CDR2 SMNVEV (reference sequence). This CDR3 has 15 amino acids. V dropped 7 bases and J dropped 4 bases, with 16 bases sitting between them. The chain's CDR3 is CASTPGPLITGELFF. The CDR3, as DNA: TGTGCCAGCACCCCCGGTCCCTTAATCACCGGGGAGCTGTTTTTT.

This clone occurred once. CDR3 in DNA: TGTGCCTGGAGGACAGATTTCTCTGGGGCCAACGTCCTGACTTTC. Its protein product is CAWRTDFSGANVLTF. V gene TRBV30 combines with J gene TRBJ2-6; D perhaps matches TRBD1 (5 bases). Per the germline V gene, CDR1 is GTSNPN and CDR2 is SVGIG (reference sequence). V was shortened by 3 bases and J by 0 bases, with 9 bases between the two germline ends. The CDR3 is 15 residues long.

This clone was observed a single time. The J gene is TRBJ1-1, the V gene TRBV4-1, with D perhaps TRBD1 (5 bases). From germline, CDR1 is MGHRA and CDR2 YSYEKL. Trimming removed 4 bases from V and 0 bases from J, with 18 bases in between. The CDR3 extends over 17 amino acids. Here the CDR3 reads CASSPDTHPFMNTEAFF. For the CDR3, the DNA is TGCGCCAGCAGCCCGGACACCCATCCTTTCATGAACACTGAAGCTTTCTTT.

The rearrangement links TRBV18 to TRBJ1-4; the D gene is possibly TRBD1 (6 bases). The CDR3 runs 17 residues. Per the germline V gene, CDR1 is KGHSH and CDR2 is LQKENI. V was clipped by 4 bases and J by 0 bases, with 15 bases between them. The DNA of the CDR3 is TGTGCCAGCTCACAATCAAGTAGGACAGCAACTAATGAAAAACTGTTTTTT. This codes for CASSQSSRTATNEKLFF.

The chain uses TRBV7-9 and TRBJ2-2; 13 bases fit TRBD2. Germline V gene lookup returns CDR1 SEHNR and CDR2 FQNEAQ (reference sequence). The junction had 5 bases not matched to a gene; V was cut back by 6 bases and J by 4 bases. The CDR3 sequence is 16 residues long. The CDR3 DNA sequence: TGTGCCAGCAGTTACGGGACTAGCGGGACCACCGGGGAGCTGTTTTTT. Residues: CASSYGTSGTTGELFF.

This rearrangement joins TRBV4-1 to TRBJ1-4; 7 nucleotides match TRBD1. The V gene end was trimmed by 0 bases and the J gene end by 7 bases; junction bases not matched to a gene: 5. This CDR3 is 15 amino acids long. The germline V gene encodes CDR1 MGHRA and CDR2 YSYEKL. The CDR3 sequence is CASSQDLQGFEKLFF. CDR3 sequence (DNA): TGCGCCAGCAGCCAAGATCTACAGGGGTTTGAAAAACTGTTTTTT.

The chain is built from TRBV3-1 (or the pseudogene TRBV3-2) and TRBJ2-7, with 7 nucleotides matching TRBD2. The CDR3 spans 16 residues. With V trimmed by 4 bases and J by 2 bases, 11 bases remained unmatched. Germline V CDR1 and CDR2: LGHDT, YNNKEL (reference sequence). The CDR3: CASSRGGLIQTYEQYF. The CDR3 bases are TGTGCCAGCAGCCGGGGGGGACTCATCCAAACCTACGAGCAGTACTTC.

This CDR3 reads CASSTSSGSGSDTQYF. The CDR3, as DNA: TGCGCCAGCAGCACGTCTAGCGGGAGCGGGTCAGATACGCAGTATTTT. The V call is TRBV10-1, the J call TRBJ2-3; 10 bases align to TRBD2. Trimming removed 6 bases from V and 4 bases from J; junction bases left unmatched: 10. This CDR3 spans 16 amino acids. Germline V gene data show CDR1 as WNHNN and CDR2 as SYGVQD (reference sequence).

J is TRBJ1-2 and V is TRBV28, with a tentative D call TRBD1 (6 bases). Trimming removed 6 bases at V and 7 bases at J, with 18 bases between. This CDR3 contains 14 residues. Germline CDR1 MDHEN, CDR2 SYDVKM. CDR3 sequence: CASSQGGFYGGYTF. The CDR3 DNA follows: TGTGCCAGCAGCCAAGGGGGTTTTTACGGTGGCTACACCTTC.

The chain uses TRBV24-1 and TRBJ2-5; tentative D call: TRBD1 (5 bases). Looked up from germline, CDR1 is KGHDR and CDR2 is SFDVKD. Trimming took off 7 bases at V and 5 bases at J, with 13 bases between the two ends. The CDR3 consists of 13 residues. The CDR3 region has the DNA TGTGCCACCAGAGAATCAGGGTACGAGACCCAGTACTTC. Its translation: CATRESGYETQYF.

This clone was found a few times. The V call is TRBV4-1, the J call TRBJ1-5; 7 positions agree with TRBD1. V was pared by 7 bases and J by 6 bases, with 3 bases of the junction left unmatched. The length of the CDR3 is 12 residues. Germline-derived CDR1 and CDR2 are MGHRA and YSYEKL. CDR3 nucleotide sequence: TGCGCCAGCAACAGGGGTTTTCAGCCCCAGCATTTT. It specifies CASNRGFQPQHF.

The chain couples TRBV11-3 to TRBJ2-1; D remains ambiguous. Germline loops: CDR1 SGHNT, CDR2 YENEEA. Trimming stripped 3 bases from V and 2 bases from J, with 11 bases between. The CDR3 contains 15 residues. CDR3 nucleotides: TGTGCCAGCAGCTTTCTCGCGTCTGCCTACAATGAGCAGTTCTTC. It specifies CASSFLASAYNEQFF.

The chain carries TRBV29-1 and TRBJ2-7; 7 bases align to TRBD1. Trimming took 0 bases from V and 0 from J; bases not matched to a gene: 11. The length of the CDR3 is 17 residues. CDR1 is SQVTM, CDR2 ANQGSEA, per germline. In DNA form, the CDR3 reads TGCAGCGTTGAAGATAGGTCGGGACAGAGGAGCTCCTACGAGCAGTACTTC. It specifies CSVEDRSGQRSSYEQYF.

The chain carries TRBV27 and TRBJ2-1; TRBD2 matches at 7 bases. Germline CDR1 is MNHEY and CDR2 is SMNVEV (reference sequence). This CDR3 has 16 amino acids. V gave up 4 bases and J gave up 5 bases; unmatched junction bases: 11. The CDR3 nucleotides read TGTGCCAGCAGTTCCCAAATCGCGGGAGCGCACAATGAGCAGTTCTTC. This encodes CASSSQIAGAHNEQFF.

This clone was detected only a few times. V usage is TRBV5-4 and J usage is TRBJ1-1; a possible D gene is TRBD1 (5 bases). CDR1 is SGHNT and CDR2 is YYREEE in the germline V gene (reference sequence). The CDR3 is made up of 13 amino acids. V was cut by 10 bases and J by 5 bases, with 18 bases left in between. The CDR3 here is CACTRGGGTEAFF. In nucleotides, the CDR3 is TGTGCCTGTACGAGGGGAGGAGGGACTGAAGCTTTCTTT. The full variable domain, completed using reference TRBV5-4 and TRBJ1-1, is ETGVTQSPTHLIKTRGQQVTLRCSSQSGHNTVSWYQQALGQGPQFIFQYYREEENGRGNFPPRFSGLQFPNYSSELNVNALELDDSALYLCACTRGGGTEAFFGQGTRLTVV.

CDR3: CASSQYAAGGIEQYF. In nucleotides, the CDR3 is TGCGCCAGCAGCCAATACGCGGCGGGAGGGATCGAGCAGTACTTC. The V and J genes are TRBV4-1 and TRBJ2-7, with 9 bases lining up with TRBD2. CDR1 and CDR2 from the germline V gene are MGHRA and YSYEKL. The CDR3 loop spans 15 amino acids. The V segment lost 2 bases and the J segment 6 bases; nucleotides outside the gene matches: 8.

The J gene is TRBJ1-6, the V gene TRBV7-2; 9 bases match TRBD1. The junction had 9 bases not matched to a gene; V was cut back by 5 bases and J by 10 bases. Germline V CDR1 and CDR2: SGHTA, FQGNSA. This CDR3 region has 15 residues. The CDR3 reads CASSIGTGFGSPLHF. In nucleotides, the CDR3 is TGTGCCAGCAGCATCGGGACAGGGTTCGGCTCACCCCTCCACTTT.

The table lists this clone with a count of one. CDR3 coding DNA: TGTGCCAGCAGTCCCGGACAGGGTGCTGGCACTGAAGCTTTCTTT. Amino acids: CASSPGQGAGTEAFF. The chain recombines TRBV28 with TRBJ1-1, with TRBD1 matching over 8 bases. Germline V lookup: CDR1 MDHEN, CDR2 SYDVKM. With 5 bases clipped from V and 4 bases from J, the junction kept 9 bases outside the gene matches. This CDR3 spans 15 amino acids.

V gene TRBV19 combines with J gene TRBJ2-1, with 8 bases matching TRBD2. Germline CDR1 is LNHDA and CDR2 is SQIVND (reference sequence). Germline trimming cut 2 bases from V and 3 bases from J; bases unmatched to any gene: 3. This CDR3 is built from 15 residues. CDR3 DNA sequence: TGTGCCAGTAGTATAAGCGGGAGTTTCTACAATGAGCAGTTCTTC. It specifies CASSISGSFYNEQFF.

V gene TRBV9 combines with J gene TRBJ2-5; 9 positions agree with TRBD1. CDR3 size: 15 residues. In germline, CDR1 is SGDLS, CDR2 YYNGEE. V trimming: 4 bases; J trimming: 0 bases; junction bases outside the gene matches: 4. The CDR3 loop reads CASSRGDRDQETQYF. In DNA, the CDR3 is TGTGCCAGCAGCCGAGGGGACAGGGACCAAGAGACCCAGTACTTC.

The sample holds one count of this clone. The chain links TRBV3-1 (or the pseudogene TRBV3-2) to TRBJ2-7, with 7 bases fitting TRBD2. V was pared by 7 bases and J by 2 bases, with 8 bases of the junction left unmatched. The CDR3 covers 14 residues. Germline V CDR1 and CDR2: LGHDT, YNNKEL (reference sequence). This CDR3 is CASNSAGRTYEQYF. The CDR3 DNA follows: TGTGCCAGCAACTCAGCGGGAAGAACCTACGAGCAGTACTTC.

The chain links TRBV4-1 to TRBJ1-2; D gene unclear. The V gene lost 0 bases and the J gene lost 2 bases, with 10 bases spanning the gap. Germline V gene sequence: CDR1 MGHRA, CDR2 YSYEKL. This CDR3 spans 15 amino acids. The CDR3 DNA reads as TGCGCCAGCAGCCAAGATCCGGGATCCAACTATGGCTACACCTTC. This gives the protein CASSQDPGSNYGYTF.

V is TRBV19 and J is TRBJ2-7, with 10 bases matching TRBD2. CDR3 length: 15 amino acids. In germline, CDR1 is LNHDA, CDR2 SQIVND (reference sequence). After removal of 7 bases from V and 1 base from J, the junction contained 7 bases not matched to a gene. The CDR3 coding sequence is TGTGCCAGTACCCGGGGAGCGGGAGGGTCCTACGAGCAGTACTTC. This sequence encodes CASTRGAGGSYEQYF. Supplemented by reference TRBV19 and TRBJ2-7, the full variable domain reads DGGITQSPKYLFRKEGQNVTLSCEQNLNHDAMYWYRQDPGQGLRLIYYSQIVNDFQKGDIAEGYSVSREKKESFPLTVTSAQKNPTAFYLCASTRGAGGSYEQYFGPGTRLTVT.

J is TRBJ2-7 and V is TRBV5-1; TRBD1 agrees at 7 bases. CDR1 and CDR2 from the germline V gene are SGHRS and YFSETQ. The CDR3 has 14 amino acids. The junction had 6 bases not matched to a gene; V was cut back by 5 bases and J by 1 base. The CDR3 here is CASRGGQASYEQYF. DNA of the CDR3: TGCGCCAGCAGAGGTGGACAGGCTTCCTACGAGCAGTACTTC.

V usage is TRBV27 and J usage is TRBJ2-7; 14 positions match TRBD2. With V trimmed by 0 bases and J by 6 bases, 4 bases remained unmatched. Germline V CDR1 and CDR2: MNHEY, SMNVEV (reference sequence). CDR3 length: 16 residues. The CDR3 DNA sequence: TGTGCCAGCAGTTTATCGGGGGGACTAGCGGGAGTCGAGCAGTACTTC. Residues: CASSLSGGLAGVEQYF.

The V gene is TRBV19, the J gene TRBJ2-5, with D maybe TRBD1 (6 bases). Deletions cut 4 bases from V and 5 bases from J, with 17 bases between. CDR1 and CDR2 from the germline V gene are LNHDA and SQIVND (reference sequence). There are 15 residues in the CDR3. This CDR3 is CASSKVDSQMETQYF. The CDR3 bases are TGTGCCAGTAGTAAGGTGGACAGTCAAATGGAGACCCAGTACTTC.

The chain couples TRBV27 to TRBJ2-6; no clear D gene. This CDR3 comprises 14 residues. V was shortened by 7 bases and J by 4 bases, with 11 bases between the two germline ends. Germline V lookup: CDR1 MNHEY, CDR2 SMNVEV (reference sequence). The CDR3 loop is CASTYRSGANVLTF. Written as DNA, the CDR3 is TGTGCCAGCACATACAGATCAGGGGCCAACGTCCTGACTTTC.

Concerning this clone itself: The junction shows a germline mismatch at one end, possibly a read error. The chain uses TRBV19 and TRBJ2-1, with TRBD2 matching 9 bases. The CDR3 runs 14 residues. CDR1 is LNHDA, CDR2 SQIVND, per germline (reference sequence). The chain's CDR3 is CASSVSGRNGAGLF. DNA of the CDR3: TGTGCCAGTAGTGTTAGCGGGAGAAACGGGGCAGGCCTCTTC.

This clone was seen a single time. The chain joins TRBV18 to TRBJ2-3; 10 bases map to TRBD1. The CDR3 has 16 residues. Germline V gene sequence: CDR1 KGHSH, CDR2 LQKENI. With V trimmed by 3 bases and J by 4 bases, 7 bases remained unmatched. The CDR3 sequence is CASSPQTGGVADTQYF. The CDR3 DNA reads as TGTGCCAGCTCACCCCAGACAGGGGGCGTCGCAGATACGCAGTATTTT.